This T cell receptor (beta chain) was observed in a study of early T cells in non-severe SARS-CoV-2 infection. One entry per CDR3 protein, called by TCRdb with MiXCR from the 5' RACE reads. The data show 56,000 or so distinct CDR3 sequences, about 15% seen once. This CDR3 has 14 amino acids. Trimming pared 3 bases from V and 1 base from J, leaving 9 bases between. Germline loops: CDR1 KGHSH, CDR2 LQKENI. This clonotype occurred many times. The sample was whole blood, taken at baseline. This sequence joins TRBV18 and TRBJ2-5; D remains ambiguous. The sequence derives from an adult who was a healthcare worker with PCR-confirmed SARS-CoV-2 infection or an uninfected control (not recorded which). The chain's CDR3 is CASSPGSAQETQYF. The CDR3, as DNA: TGTGCCAGCTCACCGGGCTCTGCCCAAGAGACCCAGTACTTC.